This T cell receptor (beta chain) comes out of a study of T cell repertoires in cytomegalovirus infection. Study-wide context: Matching HLA type and CMV infection were both indicated by public TCR beta signatures. Overall study findings and caveats: Ex vivo responses were dominated by HLA-C-restricted CMV-specific TCR beta clonotypes. There were carriers of CMV plus the relevant HLA, and cumulative public TCR beta family frequency identified them.

The V segment lost 0 bases and the J segment 3 bases; nucleotides outside the gene matches: 6. Germline V gives CDR1 LNHNV, CDR2 YYDKDF (reference sequence). The CDR3 runs to 17 residues. As to this clonotype: What it recognizes is unknown.

From the reads, TCRdb called clonotypes with MiXCR, one entry per CDR3 protein. The table includes some 220,000 distinct CDR3 sequences, approximately 7% detected once. The sequence was obtained from a human donor in good health (CMV status not recorded). Some clones in this sample may be carry-over from other donors' samples. The rearrangement links TRBV15 to TRBJ2-1; 9 bases match TRBD2. The sample comprised PBMCs. CDR3 nucleotides: TGTGCCACCAGCAGAGATGGTGCTAGCGGGATCTACAATGAGCAGTTCTTC. Translation: CATSRDGASGIYNEQFF.